This T cell receptor (beta chain) was profiled in a study of T cell responses to AZD1222 COVID-19 vaccine. Measured with immunoSEQ multiplex PCR; TCRdb has only the in-frame clones, and not every one. In the table there are some 140,000 clones, over 85% of which are singletons. Germline values: CDR1 DFQATT, CDR2 SNEGSKA (reference sequence). The CDR3 totals 13 residues. The V segment lost 3 bases and the J segment 6 bases; nucleotides outside the gene matches: 5. Comments on this clone: No antigen is known for it.

General observations from the study: Unmutated variant regions reportedly attract nearly half of all spike-specific TCRs. Among those given AZD1222, only six or seven were seropositive at baseline. The donors showed a predominance of white British ancestry and of females, with possible underestimation of clonal diversity. Vaccine-associated CD4 TCRs ranged over spike, dominating at 160-218 and 743-854.

The V and J genes are TRBV20-1 and TRBJ2-7, with 10 bases identical to TRBD2. This TCR came from an adult in good health. Here the sequenced sample was peripheral blood, taken on day 0 of AZD1222 vaccination. CDR3 nucleotides: TGCAGTGCTAGTGGCCTAGCGGGAGTCGAGCAGTACTTC. This codes for CSASGLAGVEQYF.